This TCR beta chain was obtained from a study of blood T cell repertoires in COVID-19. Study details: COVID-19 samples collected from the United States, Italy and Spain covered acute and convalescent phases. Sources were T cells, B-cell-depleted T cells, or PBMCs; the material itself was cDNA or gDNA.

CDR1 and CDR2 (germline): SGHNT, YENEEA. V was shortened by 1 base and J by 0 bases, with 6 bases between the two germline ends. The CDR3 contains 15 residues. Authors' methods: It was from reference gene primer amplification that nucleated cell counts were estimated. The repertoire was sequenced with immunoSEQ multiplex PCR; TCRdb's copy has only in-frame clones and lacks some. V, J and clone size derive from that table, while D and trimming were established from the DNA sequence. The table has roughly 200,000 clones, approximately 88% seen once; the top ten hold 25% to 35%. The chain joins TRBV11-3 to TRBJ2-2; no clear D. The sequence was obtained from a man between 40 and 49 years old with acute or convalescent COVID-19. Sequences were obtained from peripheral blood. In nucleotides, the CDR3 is TGTGCCAGCAGCTTAGTCGGAGCGAACACCGGGGAGCTGTTTTTT. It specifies CASSLVGANTGELFF.